This T cell receptor (beta chain) was documented in a study of blood T cell repertoires in COVID-19 (TCRdb year 2020). About the investigation overall: Collaborator samples came from the United States, Italy and Spain and covered acute and convalescent phases of COVID-19. The dataset comprised deeply sampled blood TCRbeta repertoires from subjects exposed to, actively infected with, or recovered from COVID-19. The repertoires were released in a freely available public database meant as a resource for research on the immune response to SARS-CoV-2. Sample metadata almost always included a de-identified subject ID, COVID-19 status, age in years and sex. Where HLA class I and class II types were available, the types were taken from metadata supplied by the sample provider, not from assay-based typing. Samples came from the ongoing ImmuneRACE study (first 160 participants) plus 1,254 subjects from 6 global collaborators. The material from the prospective study consisted of cDNA or gDNA derived from T cells, B-cell-depleted T cells, or PBMCs. Findings and caveats that apply to the study as a whole: How much clinical and demographic metadata was included differed by source and by participant, and the metadata was provided uncurated.

Collaborating institutions collected whole blood in K2EDTA tubes following their own protocols. For TCRbeta analysis, collaborators shipped samples as frozen whole blood, isolated PBMCs, or DNA extracted from either of those sample types. V gives up 5 bases and J gives up 1 base, and the segment between their germline ends measures 8 bases. The CDR3, from cysteine to phenylalanine, totals 13 residues. The only DNA kept is the CDR3, 39 bases in frame from the first base. On this clone: Its antigen specificity is not known. This may be a read error, as it is one base from a much larger clone. Distinct nucleotide sequences in the sample also encode this CDR3.

The immunoSEQ Assay, a bias-controlled multiplex PCR, was used to amplify TCRbeta CDR3 regions from genomic DNA. The authors' pipeline ran thus. Nucleated cell counts per sample were estimated from amplification of reference gene primers within the assay. To quantify the absolute abundance of each unique TCRbeta CDR3 rearrangement, sequence reads were collapsed and filtered. Productive Simpson clonality was computed per sample as the square root of Simpson's diversity index over productive rearrangements. TCRdb took over this immuneACCESS table, retaining in-frame rearrangements with V and J assigned. Such tables are incomplete; in checked studies, under half of the missing clones stem from an unresolved V gene, and the remainder is unexplained. V, J and clone size are those of that table, while D and trimming were read from the DNA. The sample contains under 150,000 clones, 75% to 85% of them found a single time. The ten biggest clones cover 10% to 15% of the sample.

This TCR was sampled from a man between 60 and 75 years old with active or convalescent COVID-19. Sequencing was done on a sample of peripheral blood. The chain couples TRBV12-3 or TRBV12-4 to TRBJ1-1; the best D guess is TRBD1, with 5 bases matching. The DNA sequence reads TGTGCCAGCAGTCTCCAGGGGAACACTGAAGCTTTCTTT. This translates into CASSLQGNTEAFF.